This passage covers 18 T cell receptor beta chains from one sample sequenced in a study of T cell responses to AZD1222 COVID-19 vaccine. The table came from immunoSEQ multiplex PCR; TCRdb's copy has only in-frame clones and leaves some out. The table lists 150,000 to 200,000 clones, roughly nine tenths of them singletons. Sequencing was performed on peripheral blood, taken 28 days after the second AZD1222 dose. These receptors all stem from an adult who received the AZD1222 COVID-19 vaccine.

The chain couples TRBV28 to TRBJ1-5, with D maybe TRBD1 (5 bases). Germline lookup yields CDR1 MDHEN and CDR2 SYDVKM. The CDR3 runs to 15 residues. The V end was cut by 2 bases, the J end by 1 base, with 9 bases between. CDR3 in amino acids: CASSLQGGSNQPQHF. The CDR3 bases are TGTGCCAGCAGTTTACAGGGAGGGAGCAATCAGCCCCAGCATTTT.

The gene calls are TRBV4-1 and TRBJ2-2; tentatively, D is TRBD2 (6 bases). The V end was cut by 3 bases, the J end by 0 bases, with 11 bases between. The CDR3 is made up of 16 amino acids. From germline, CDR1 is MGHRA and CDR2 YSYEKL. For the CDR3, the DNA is TGCGCCAGCAGCCATCGGGGGAGTGCGAACACCGGGGAGCTGTTTTTT. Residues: CASSHRGSANTGELFF.

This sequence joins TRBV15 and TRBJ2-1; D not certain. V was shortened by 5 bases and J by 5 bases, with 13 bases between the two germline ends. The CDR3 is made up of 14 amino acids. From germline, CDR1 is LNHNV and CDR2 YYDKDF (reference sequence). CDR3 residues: CATSGPWTDNEQFF. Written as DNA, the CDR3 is TGTGCCACCAGCGGTCCTTGGACGGACAATGAGCAGTTCTTC.

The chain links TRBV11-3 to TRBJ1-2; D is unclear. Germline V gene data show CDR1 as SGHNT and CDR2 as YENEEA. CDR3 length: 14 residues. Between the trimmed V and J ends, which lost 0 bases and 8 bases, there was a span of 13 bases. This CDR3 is CASSLDAVRKGYTF. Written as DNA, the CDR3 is TGTGCCAGCAGCTTAGATGCCGTAAGAAAGGGCTACACCTTC.

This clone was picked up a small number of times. The CDR3 bases are TGTGCCAGCAGCCAAACGCAGGGGCAGACCTATAGCAATCAGCCCCAGCATTTT. Translating gives CASSQTQGQTYSNQPQHF. The chain joins TRBV4-2 to TRBJ1-5, with D perhaps matching TRBD1 (6 bases). This CDR3 is built from 18 residues. CDR1 and CDR2 (germline): LGHNA, YNFKEQ. Trimming took 2 bases from V and 0 from J, leaving 17 bases between them.

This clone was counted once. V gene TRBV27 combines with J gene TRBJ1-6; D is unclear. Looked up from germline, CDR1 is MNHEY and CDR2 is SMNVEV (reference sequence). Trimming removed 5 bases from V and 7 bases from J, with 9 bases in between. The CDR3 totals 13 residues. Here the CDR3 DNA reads TGTGCCAGCAGTCCGGAATACAATTCACCCCTCCACTTT. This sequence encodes CASSPEYNSPLHF.

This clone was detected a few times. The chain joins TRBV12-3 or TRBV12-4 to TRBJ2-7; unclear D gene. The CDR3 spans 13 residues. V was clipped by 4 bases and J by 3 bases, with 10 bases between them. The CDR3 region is CASSSGERYEQYF. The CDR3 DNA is TGTGCCAGCAGTTCGGGCGAACGCTACGAGCAGTACTTC.

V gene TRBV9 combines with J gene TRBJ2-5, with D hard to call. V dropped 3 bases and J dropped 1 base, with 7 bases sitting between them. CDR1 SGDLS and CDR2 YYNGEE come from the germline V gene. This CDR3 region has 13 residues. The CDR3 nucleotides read TGTGCCAGCAGCGCGCAACCCCAAGAGACCCAGTACTTC. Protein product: CASSAQPQETQYF.

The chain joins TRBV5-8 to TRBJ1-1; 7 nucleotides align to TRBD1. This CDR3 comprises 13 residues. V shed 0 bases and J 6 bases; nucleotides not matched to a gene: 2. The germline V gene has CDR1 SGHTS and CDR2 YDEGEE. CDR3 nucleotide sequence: TGTGCCAGCAGCTTGGGACAGGGCGCTGAAGCTTTCTTT. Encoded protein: CASSLGQGAEAFF.

The CDR3 sequence: CASSLTPPGQGVTGELFF. CDR3 nucleotides: TGCGCCAGCAGCTTGACCCCCCCGGGACAGGGAGTAACCGGGGAGCTGTTTTTT. The chain has TRBV5-1 and TRBJ2-2; 9 bases agree with TRBD1. Germline V gene data show CDR1 as SGHRS and CDR2 as YFSETQ. The CDR3 length is 18 residues. The V segment lost 1 base and the J segment 5 bases; nucleotides outside the gene matches: 12. Together with reference TRBV5-1 and TRBJ2-2, the CDR3 gives the full variable domain: KAGVTQTPRYLIKTRGQQVTLSCSPISGHRSVSWYQQTPGQGLQFLFEYFSETQRNKGNFPGRFSGRQFSNSRSEMNVSTLELGDSALYLCASSLTPPGQGVTGELFFGEGSRLTVL.

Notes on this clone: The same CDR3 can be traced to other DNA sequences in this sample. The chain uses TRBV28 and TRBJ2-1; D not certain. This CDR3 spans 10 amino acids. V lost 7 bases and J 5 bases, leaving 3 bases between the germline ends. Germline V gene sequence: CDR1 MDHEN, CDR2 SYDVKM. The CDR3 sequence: CASKDNEQFF. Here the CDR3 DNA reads TGTGCCAGCAAGGACAATGAGCAGTTCTTC.

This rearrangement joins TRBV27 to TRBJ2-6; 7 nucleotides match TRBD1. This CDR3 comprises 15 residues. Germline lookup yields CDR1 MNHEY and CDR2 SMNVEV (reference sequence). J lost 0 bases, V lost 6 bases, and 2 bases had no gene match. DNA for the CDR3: TGTGCCAGCAGAGGGACAGACTCTGGGGCCAACGTCCTGACTTTC. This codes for CASRGTDSGANVLTF.

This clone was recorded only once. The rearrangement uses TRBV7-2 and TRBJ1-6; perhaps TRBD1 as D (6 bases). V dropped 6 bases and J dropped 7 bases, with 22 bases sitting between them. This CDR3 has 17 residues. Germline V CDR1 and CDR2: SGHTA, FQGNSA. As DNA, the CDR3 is TGTGCCAGCAGTCGACAGACAGGCGTTTTTTTCAATTCACCCCTCCACTTT. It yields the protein CASSRQTGVFFNSPLHF.

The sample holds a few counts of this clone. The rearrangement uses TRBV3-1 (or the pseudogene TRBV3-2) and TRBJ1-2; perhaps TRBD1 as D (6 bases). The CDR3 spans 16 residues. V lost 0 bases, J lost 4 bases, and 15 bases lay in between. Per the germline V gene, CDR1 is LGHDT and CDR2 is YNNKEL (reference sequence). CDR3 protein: CASSQDGQGIVYGYTF. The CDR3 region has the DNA TGTGCCAGCAGCCAAGATGGGCAGGGGATTGTCTATGGCTACACCTTC.

The CDR3, as DNA: TGTGCCAGCAGCTGGGGGACGGACAGAGATCAGCCCCAGCATTTT. Its translation: CASSWGTDRDQPQHF. This sequence joins TRBV7-9 and TRBJ1-5; possibly TRBD1 for D (6 bases). Trimming left V 4 bases short and J 5 bases short, with 15 bases between. The CDR3 has 15 residues. CDR1 is SEHNR, CDR2 FQNEAQ, per germline (reference sequence).

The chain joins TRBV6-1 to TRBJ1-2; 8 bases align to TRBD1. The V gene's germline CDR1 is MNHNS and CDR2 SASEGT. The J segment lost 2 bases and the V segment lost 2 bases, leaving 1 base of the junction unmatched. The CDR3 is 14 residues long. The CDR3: CASSETGGNYGYTF. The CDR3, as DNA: TGTGCCAGCAGTGAAACAGGGGGGAACTATGGCTACACCTTC.

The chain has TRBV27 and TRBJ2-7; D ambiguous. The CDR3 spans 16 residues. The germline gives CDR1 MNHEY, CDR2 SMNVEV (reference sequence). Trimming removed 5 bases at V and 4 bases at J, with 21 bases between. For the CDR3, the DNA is TGTGCCAGCAGTCCGCTCAGTGGTCTCAAACCTTACGAGCAGTACTTC. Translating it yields CASSPLSGLKPYEQYF.

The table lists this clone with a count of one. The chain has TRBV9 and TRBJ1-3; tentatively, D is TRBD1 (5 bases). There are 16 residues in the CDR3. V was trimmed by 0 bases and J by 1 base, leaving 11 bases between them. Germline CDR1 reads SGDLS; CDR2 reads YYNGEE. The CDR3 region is CASSVGDSRSGNTIYF. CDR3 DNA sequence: TGTGCCAGCAGCGTAGGCGACAGCCGGTCTGGAAACACCATATATTTT.